This TCR beta chain is drawn from a study of PD-1 blockade in classical Hodgkin lymphoma (dated by TCRdb to about 2020). General notes on the study: Nivolumab dosing was 3 mg/kg intravenously every 2 weeks, continuing until either disease progression or unacceptable toxicity. A peripheral blood immune signature of response to PD-1 blockade in classical Hodgkin lymphoma was defined using TCR beta sequencing and CyTOF.

About this clone itself: Its antigen has not been determined. Base-call qualities are not available, and no considerably larger clone is one nucleotide away.

The sample's time point label, decoded: cycle 2 day 1 (C2D1) of nivolumab. Every trial patient had relapsed after autologous stem cell transplantation, and cohorts A, B and C differed in prior brentuximab vedotin exposure. The trial cohort was composed of over 50 patients with relapsed/refractory classical Hodgkin lymphoma, for whom complete response, partial response or progressive disease was recorded as best overall response. Single-agent nivolumab was administered to trial patients in the multi-cohort phase II CheckMate 205 trial. An independent review committee assessed best overall response by applying the 2007 International Working Group response criteria. PBMCs from the trial were collected at three points: immediately before nivolumab initiation (C1D1), and during therapy at cycle 2 day 1 and cycle 4 day 1. After peripheral blood was drawn into 8 mL Vacutainer Cell Preparation Tubes, PBMCs were isolated by centrifugation and then cryopreserved.

The Qiagen DNeasy kit was used to extract genomic DNA both from unsorted PBMCs and from the negatively selected CD4+ and CD8+ fractions. Amplification of TCR beta CDR3 regions was done by immunoSEQ multiplex PCR with primers that anneal to V and J segments. A synthetic immune receptor repertoire was used to minimize amplification bias, and any residual bias was removed computationally once sequencing was done. The authors' analysis ran thus. Repertoire diversity was quantified as the Shannon entropy index using custom Python scripts. Unsorted, CD4+ and CD8+ repertoires were analyzed separately, except in combined analyses where CD4+ and CD8+ sequences were merged in silico. Clonal expansion was defined as a frequency increase of at least 2-fold after treatment compared with C1D1, and clones undetected at baseline were assigned a pseudocount of 0.5. Singleton clones were defined as clones with 0 or 1 copy at C1D1, and non-singleton clones were defined as clones with 2 or more copies. Clones expanded in unsorted samples were annotated as CD4+, CD8+ or unknown by matching protein sequences in sorted samples from the same patient. Diversity changes from C1D1 to C4D1 were tested in paired samples using Wilcoxon tests. Held by TCRdb, this immuneACCESS table contains in-frame sequences only and omits some clones. Under half of the omission traces to an unresolved V gene where checked; the cause of the rest is unknown. The V and J calls and clone size were taken over from that table, and D and trimming were inferred from the DNA. The sample table contains about 93,000 clones; only one count was recorded for roughly 91% of them. The ten most abundant clones make up approximately 2.4% of the sample.

Paper-wide results and their limitations: Lower diversity was observed in patients in whom nivolumab was started less than 1 year after ASCT, and these patients were excluded from later analyses so that confounding by immune reconstitution would be avoided. A significant rise by C4D1 was seen in CD4+ but not CD8+ TCR diversity (p=0.0027 vs p=0.16), with the rise being most apparent in complete responders (p=0.02). The study was limited to a single clinical trial cohort, and causes of repertoire differences, possibly disease activity or prior therapy, remained undefined. Baseline TCR diversity was reported to be lower in newly diagnosed patients than in healthy donors and to be lower still in relapsed/refractory patients. Trial patients achieving complete response had baseline diversity similar to newly diagnosed patients, whereas partial responders and progressors had significantly lower diversity.

This TCR was sampled from a human donor with classical Hodgkin lymphoma. The specimen comprised peripheral blood mononuclear cells (PBMCs), sampled before the second cycle of nivolumab.

The CDR3 is CASSYSRTQETQYF. Here is the DNA: TGTGCCAGCAGTTACTCAAGGACCCAAGAGACCCAGTACTTC. Recombination connected TRBV6-6 to TRBJ2-5; the D gene is not confidently resolved. At the junction V is shortened by 0 bases and J by 1 base, with 6 bases in between. Measured from the cysteine to the phenylalanine, the CDR3 is 14 residues long. Kept here is only the CDR3 DNA, which spans 42 bases and is read in frame from base 1. The germline V gene (reference sequence) specifies MNHNY as CDR1 and SVGAGI as CDR2.